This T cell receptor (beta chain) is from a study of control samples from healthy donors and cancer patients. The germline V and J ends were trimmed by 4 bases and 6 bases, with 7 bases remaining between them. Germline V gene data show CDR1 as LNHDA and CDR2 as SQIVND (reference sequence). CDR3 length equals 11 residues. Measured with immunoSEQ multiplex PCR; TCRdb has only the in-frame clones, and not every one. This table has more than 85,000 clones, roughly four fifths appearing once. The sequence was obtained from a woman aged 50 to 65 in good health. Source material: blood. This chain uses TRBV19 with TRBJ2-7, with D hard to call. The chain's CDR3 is CASSTRFEQYF. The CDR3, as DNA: TGTGCCAGTAGTACTCGTTTCGAGCAGTACTTC.